The 23 T cell receptor beta chains listed next were all sequenced from one sample in a study of blood T cell repertoires in COVID-19. Measured with immunoSEQ multiplex PCR; TCRdb has only the in-frame clones, and not every one. The table records 150,000 to 200,000 clones, over 80% of them present only once. The specimen was peripheral blood. The receptor set was obtained from a woman aged 70 to 79 with acute or convalescent COVID-19.

The chain has TRBV3-1 (or the pseudogene TRBV3-2) and TRBJ1-6, with 9 nucleotides matching TRBD1. V gave up 6 bases and J gave up 8 bases; unmatched junction bases: 5. Germline V CDR1 and CDR2: LGHDT, YNNKEL (reference sequence). This CDR3 is built from 14 residues. CDR3 in amino acids: CASRGQGWDSPLHF. CDR3 sequence (DNA): TGTGCCAGCAGGGGACAGGGATGGGATTCACCCCTCCACTTT.

The chain is built from TRBV5-1 and TRBJ2-1, with TRBD1 matching over 9 bases. After removal of 5 bases from V and 7 bases from J, the junction contained 16 bases not matched to a gene. This CDR3 region has 17 residues. Looked up from germline, CDR1 is SGHRS and CDR2 is YFSETQ. The CDR3 loop is CASSPFPGQGTTNEQFF. The CDR3 nucleotides are TGCGCCAGCAGTCCTTTCCCGGGACAGGGCACGACAAATGAGCAGTTCTTC.

The genes are TRBV5-1 and TRBJ2-3, with 9 bases aligning to TRBD2. The germline V gene has CDR1 SGHRS and CDR2 YFSETQ. The V and J ends lost 0 bases and 0 bases, in that order; junction bases with no gene match: 5. The CDR3 contains 17 residues. DNA of the CDR3: TGCGCCAGCAGCTTGGTTAGCGGGGGAGCAAGCACAGATACGCAGTATTTT. It translates to CASSLVSGGASTDTQYF.

This clone has just a few counts. V and J are TRBV4-3 and TRBJ1-4; TRBD1 matches at 8 bases. Germline values: CDR1 LGHNA, CDR2 YSLEER. The V and J ends lost 1 base and 8 bases, in that order; junction bases with no gene match: 6. The CDR3 totals 15 residues. CDR3 sequence reads: CASSQVRTGTEKLFF. The CDR3 DNA follows: TGCGCCAGCAGCCAAGTTCGGACAGGGACGGAAAAACTGTTTTTT.

The chain links TRBV28 to TRBJ2-2; tentatively, D is TRBD1 (6 bases). The length of the CDR3 is 14 residues. V lost 0 bases to trimming and J lost 7 bases, with 9 bases between them. Germline CDR1 MDHEN, CDR2 SYDVKM. This CDR3 reads CASSLWSGDGELFF. The CDR3 region has the DNA TGTGCCAGCAGTTTATGGTCAGGGGACGGGGAGCTGTTTTTT. The full variable domain, its missing parts supplied by reference TRBV28 and TRBJ2-2, is DVKVTQSSRYLVKRTGEKVFLECVQDMDHENMFWYRQDPGLGLRLIYFSYDVKMKEKGDIPEGYSVSREKKERFSLILESASTNQTSMYLCASSLWSGDGELFFGEGSRLTVL.

This chain links TRBV7-2 with TRBJ1-5; D remains unclear. The CDR3 extends over 16 amino acids. Germline CDR1 and CDR2: SGHTA and FQGNSA. V lost 1 base, J lost 0 bases, and 10 bases lay in between. The CDR3 nucleotides read TGTGCCAGCAGCTTAGTCTCCAGTGTTAGCAATCAGCCCCAGCATTTT. Protein product: CASSLVSSVSNQPQHF.

The chain's CDR3 is CASQGQGAHEQFF. The CDR3 DNA reads TGTGCCAGCCAAGGACAGGGGGCCCATGAGCAGTTCTTC. This chain joins TRBV19 and TRBJ2-1; 11 positions agree with TRBD1. Per germline, CDR1 LNHDA and CDR2 SQIVND (reference sequence). The CDR3 has 13 amino acids. Trimming removed 9 bases from V and 8 bases from J; junction bases left unmatched: 6.

This chain's CDR3 is CASSPNGGEAFF. CDR3 nucleotides: TGTGCCAGCAGCCCAAATGGGGGGGAAGCTTTCTTT. This chain uses TRBV11-2 with TRBJ1-1; D possibly corresponds to TRBD1 (5 bases). From germline, CDR1 is SGHAT and CDR2 FQNNGV. The length of the CDR3 is 12 residues. V was shortened by 5 bases and J by 8 bases, with 12 bases between the two germline ends.

The genes are TRBV27 and TRBJ2-7; perhaps TRBD1 as D (5 bases). This CDR3 spans 14 amino acids. In germline, CDR1 is MNHEY, CDR2 SMNVEV (reference sequence). Trimming shortened V by 5 bases and J by 0 bases, and 11 bases separated the two germline ends. The CDR3: CASSPKQVSYEQYF. In DNA form, the CDR3 reads TGTGCCAGCAGTCCAAAACAGGTCTCCTACGAGCAGTACTTC.

This CDR3 is CASSIRVWGANVLTF. For the CDR3, the DNA is TGTGCCAGTAGTATTCGGGTGTGGGGGGCCAACGTCCTGACTTTC. The chain combines TRBV19 with TRBJ2-6; D not resolved. V lost 3 bases and J lost 4, with 10 bases in between. This CDR3 is built from 15 residues. Germline loops: CDR1 LNHDA, CDR2 SQIVND (reference sequence).

The genes are TRBV19 and TRBJ1-6; 12 bases agree with TRBD1. V gave up 10 bases and J gave up 7 bases; unmatched junction bases: 5. Germline V lookup: CDR1 LNHDA, CDR2 SQIVND (reference sequence). This CDR3 has 14 amino acids. The chain's CDR3 is CATSGTGGNSPLHF. DNA for the CDR3: TGTGCCACATCCGGGACAGGGGGCAATTCACCCCTCCACTTT.

The V and J genes are TRBV11-1 and TRBJ2-2, with 12 bases aligning to TRBD2. CDR3 length: 15 amino acids. CDR1 and CDR2 from the germline V gene are SGHAT and FQDESV (reference sequence). Trimming cost V 6 bases and J 6 bases; bases outside gene matches: 5. The CDR3 region is CASRQPSGGAGELFF. In DNA form, the CDR3 reads TGTGCCAGCAGACAACCTAGCGGGGGGGCCGGGGAGCTGTTTTTT.

The chain is built from TRBV28 and TRBJ2-1, with 9 nucleotides matching TRBD1. This CDR3 region has 16 residues. Germline lookup yields CDR1 MDHEN and CDR2 SYDVKM. V lost 6 bases, J lost 5 bases, and 11 bases stayed unmatched. CDR3 nucleotide sequence: TGTGCCAGCAGCATCCTTGCCGGGACAGGGAACAATGAGCAGTTCTTC. It is translated as CASSILAGTGNNEQFF.

The rearrangement links TRBV5-1 to TRBJ2-5, with 9 bases fitting TRBD1. Unmatched junction bases numbered 4, after V lost 2 bases and J lost 2 bases. The CDR3 runs 15 residues. CDR1 and CDR2 from the germline V gene are SGHRS and YFSETQ. The CDR3 is CASSFGQGKQETQYF. CDR3 coding DNA: TGCGCCAGCAGCTTCGGACAGGGGAAACAAGAGACCCAGTACTTC.

This rearrangement joins TRBV6-2 or TRBV6-3 to TRBJ2-5; no clear D. This CDR3 spans 12 amino acids. Germline V lookup: CDR1 MNHEY, CDR2 SVGEGT. The germline V and J ends were trimmed by 6 bases and 1 base, with 6 bases remaining between them. In nucleotides, the CDR3 is TGTGCCAGCAGCGGCAGCCAAGAGACCCAGTACTTC. Its translation: CASSGSQETQYF.

The chain joins TRBV7-2 to TRBJ2-3, with TRBD1 matching over 10 bases. Germline assignment: CDR1 SGHTA and CDR2 FQGNSA. Losses at the gene ends were 1 base for V and 2 bases for J; bases not matched to a gene: 0. The CDR3 runs 15 residues. This CDR3 reads CASSLGQGATDTQYF. The DNA for the CDR3 is TGTGCCAGCAGCTTAGGACAGGGGGCCACAGATACGCAGTATTTT.

The V and J genes are TRBV19 and TRBJ2-3; 13 nucleotides line up with TRBD2. Trimming took 10 bases from V and 1 from J; bases not matched to a gene: 5. The germline V gene encodes CDR1 LNHDA and CDR2 SQIVND (reference sequence). This CDR3 has 15 residues. Here the CDR3 reads CATSGTSGGTDTQYF. The CDR3 DNA reads as TGTGCCACCTCAGGGACTAGCGGGGGCACAGATACGCAGTATTTT.

The chain carries TRBV29-1 and TRBJ1-5, with D possibly TRBD1 on 5 matching bases. The V gene's germline CDR1 is SQVTM and CDR2 ANQGSEA. Trimming left V 4 bases short and J 5 bases short, with 12 bases between. The CDR3 runs 13 residues. The CDR3 loop is CSVGGGKDQPQHF. CDR3 bases: TGCAGCGTTGGCGGGGGGAAGGATCAGCCCCAGCATTTT.

The chain employs TRBV12-3 or TRBV12-4 and TRBJ1-6; no clear D gene. The CDR3 is 13 amino acids. Between the trimmed V and J ends, which lost 6 bases and 6 bases, there was a span of 9 bases. The CDR3 here is CASRREINSPLHF. The CDR3 DNA sequence: TGTGCCAGCAGGCGGGAGATTAATTCACCCCTCCACTTT.

The V gene is TRBV7-9, the J gene TRBJ1-4, with 10 nucleotides matching TRBD1. The CDR3 is 16 residues long. From germline, CDR1 is SEHNR and CDR2 FQNEAQ (reference sequence). V shed 3 bases, J shed 2 bases, and the junction held 3 bases outside the gene matches. The CDR3 region has the DNA TGTGCCAGCAGCTTGGACAGGGGGAACACTAATGAAAAACTGTTTTTT. Translation gives CASSLDRGNTNEKLFF.

The rearrangement joins TRBV5-1 to TRBJ1-2; the match to TRBD1 covers 7 bases. The CDR3 runs to 19 residues. J was trimmed by 2 bases and V by 1 base; bases with no gene match: 17. Germline values: CDR1 SGHRS, CDR2 YFSETQ. CDR3 coding DNA: TGCGCCAGCAGCTTGCTAAGTTTAAGGGGGCGTAAGCCCAACTATGGCTACACCTTC. Protein product: CASSLLSLRGRKPNYGYTF.

Only one count was recorded for this clone. The CDR3 region is CASSLAGGASYEQFF. In nucleotides, the CDR3 is TGCGCCAGCAGCTTGGCGGGAGGGGCTAGTTATGAGCAGTTCTTC. The chain combines TRBV5-1 with TRBJ2-1, with TRBD2 identical over 8 bases. After removal of 0 bases from V and 8 bases from J, the junction contained 7 bases not matched to a gene. In germline, CDR1 is SGHRS, CDR2 YFSETQ. The CDR3 contains 15 residues. Combining the CDR3 with reference TRBV5-1 and TRBJ2-1 gives the whole variable domain KAGVTQTPRYLIKTRGQQVTLSCSPISGHRSVSWYQQTPGQGLQFLFEYFSETQRNKGNFPGRFSGRQFSNSRSEMNVSTLELGDSALYLCASSLAGGASYEQFFGPGTRLTVL.

The chain carries TRBV30 and TRBJ1-5, with a weak D call TRBD1 (5 bases). Germline V gene sequence: CDR1 GTSNPN, CDR2 SVGIG (reference sequence). Trimming took off 7 bases at V and 3 bases at J, with 7 bases between the two ends. This CDR3 contains 11 residues. CDR3 in amino acids: CASGNNQPQHF. The CDR3, as DNA: TGTGCCTCAGGGAACAATCAGCCCCAGCATTTT.